The present T cell receptor (beta chain) was sequenced within a study of blood T cell repertoires in COVID-19 (dated by TCRdb to 2020 to 2022). With regard to the full study: The collaborator samples originated in the United States, Italy and Spain and spanned the acute and convalescent phases of COVID-19. The repertoires were released in a freely available public database intended as a resource for research on the immune response to SARS-CoV-2. The sample metadata nearly always contained a de-identified subject ID, COVID-19 status, age in years and sex. The material from the prospective study consisted of cDNA or gDNA derived from T cells, B-cell-depleted T cells, or PBMCs. Where available, HLA class I and class II types were taken from metadata supplied by the sample provider and were not determined by assay-based typing. Samples came from the ongoing ImmuneRACE study (first 160 participants) plus 1,254 subjects from 6 global collaborators. Deeply sampled blood TCRbeta repertoires from subjects exposed to, actively infected with, or recovered from COVID-19 were included in the dataset.

On this clone itself: Its binding antigen is unknown. Base-call qualities are not available, and no considerably larger clone is one nucleotide away.

TCRbeta CDR3 regions were amplified from genomic DNA using the immunoSEQ Assay, a bias-controlled multiplex PCR. Per the source publication's procedure: Within the assay, amplification of reference gene primers was used to estimate how many nucleated cells each sample contained. To quantify the absolute abundance of each unique TCRbeta CDR3 rearrangement, sequence reads were collapsed and filtered. For each sample, productive Simpson clonality was calculated as the square root of Simpson's diversity index over productive rearrangements. Entries here come from immuneACCESS through TCRdb and include only in-frame sequences with V and J called. Some clones fail to appear in such tables; in the studies checked, an unresolved V gene covers under half of the shortfall, and the cause of the remainder is unknown. V and J calls and clone size are as listed in that table; D and trimming were resolved from the DNA. Across this sample there are about 280,000 clones, with roughly 87% seen only once. Roughly 9.1% of the sample is taken by the ten largest.

Trimming takes 9 bases from V and 2 bases from J, and the germline ends sit 8 bases apart. CDR1 LNHDA and CDR2 SQIVND are derived from the germline V gene (reference sequence). From its cysteine to its phenylalanine, the CDR3 spans 13 amino acids. The kept DNA is CDR3 alone, 39 bases in frame from the first base. Each collaborating institution followed its own protocols to collect whole blood in K2EDTA tubes. For TCRbeta analysis, collaborator samples were shipped as frozen whole blood, as isolated PBMCs, or as DNA extracted from either sample type. Study-wide findings and limitations: Clinical and demographic metadata were provided uncurated, with the amount varying by source and participant.

This sequence originates from a man between 18 and 35 years old with active or convalescent COVID-19. The chain uses TRBV19 and TRBJ1-6, with no reliable assignment of the D segment. Sequencing input: peripheral blood. The CDR3 region has the sequence CASTGTYNSPLHF. The bases read TGTGCCAGCACCGGGACCTATAATTCACCCCTCCACTTT.